The 19 T cell receptor beta chains below were found in one sample sequenced in a study of T cells after posttransplantation cyclophosphamide. The table came from immunoSEQ multiplex PCR; TCRdb's copy has only in-frame clones and leaves some out. Counted here are 5,000 or so clones, less than 80% occurring once; the ten biggest clones make up 18%. The sample was memory CD8+ T cells sorted from blood. These receptors came from a woman aged 60-75 years in good health, CMV-negative, and a related stem cell transplant donor.

The chain combines TRBV11-1 with TRBJ2-7, with D tentatively TRBD1 (5 bases). Trimming shortened V by 3 bases and J by 7 bases, and 16 bases separated the two germline ends. The CDR3 spans 14 residues. Germline CDR1 reads SGHAT; CDR2 reads FQDESV (reference sequence). The DNA for the CDR3 is TGTGCCAGCAGCTTCCTGGCAGGGAATAGTGAGCAGTACTTC. It yields the protein CASSFLAGNSEQYF.

A few counts support this clone. The V call is TRBV9, the J call TRBJ1-1; the D gene is possibly TRBD1 (5 bases). The CDR3 is 15 residues long. V was shortened by 0 bases and J by 4 bases, with 13 bases between the two germline ends. Germline-derived CDR1 and CDR2 are SGDLS and YYNGEE. CDR3 sequence (DNA): TGTGCCAGCAGCGTAGTGTCGGCGGGGGGCACTGAAGCTTTCTTT. Protein product: CASSVVSAGGTEAFF.

The chain couples TRBV6-1 to TRBJ2-1, with 13 bases aligning to TRBD2. Looked up from germline, CDR1 is MNHNS and CDR2 is SASEGT. J lost 12 bases, V lost 4 bases, and 15 bases had no gene match. The CDR3 has 17 amino acids. In DNA, the CDR3 is TGTGCCAGCAGTGCCCTGACAGGGGGACTAGCGGGATGGTCGCAGTTCTTC. It is translated as CASSALTGGLAGWSQFF.

V gene TRBV7-6 combines with J gene TRBJ1-1; D is perhaps TRBD1 (5 bases). CDR1 and CDR2 from the germline V gene are SGHVS and FNYEAQ. V shed 0 bases and J shed 4 bases, with 12 bases lying between them. The CDR3 sequence is 15 residues long. This chain's CDR3 is CASSLAGGSGTEAFF. The CDR3 DNA reads TGTGCCAGCAGCTTAGCCGGGGGATCGGGCACTGAAGCTTTCTTT.

This clone has just a few counts. The V gene is TRBV7-3, the J gene TRBJ2-1; 11 bases are shared with TRBD1. The CDR3 consists of 17 residues. Germline V gene lookup returns CDR1 SGHTA and CDR2 FQGTGA. The V and J ends lost 4 bases and 4 bases, in that order; junction bases with no gene match: 9. The CDR3 is CASSWNTGTGGYNEQFF. CDR3 sequence (DNA): TGTGCCAGCAGCTGGAACACCGGGACAGGGGGGTACAATGAGCAGTTCTTC.

The gene calls are TRBV5-5 and TRBJ1-2; a possible D gene is TRBD1 (6 bases). The CDR3 length is 17 residues. Per germline, CDR1 SGHKS and CDR2 YYEKEE (reference sequence). V was trimmed by 4 bases and J by 0 bases, leaving 19 bases between them. CDR3 residues: CASSQTPPQGANYGYTF. CDR3 DNA sequence: TGTGCCAGCAGCCAAACACCCCCACAGGGCGCTAACTATGGCTACACCTTC.

The chain combines TRBV11-2 with TRBJ2-2; D may be TRBD1 (5 bases). The CDR3 runs to 16 residues. Per the germline V gene, CDR1 is SGHAT and CDR2 is FQNNGV. The V and J ends lost 4 bases and 1 base respectively, with 13 bases between them. The CDR3 is CASSSQGSLNTGELFF. The CDR3 bases are TGTGCCAGCAGCTCGCAGGGCAGCCTGAACACCGGGGAGCTGTTTTTT.

The rearrangement uses TRBV28 and TRBJ2-7, with D perhaps matching TRBD2 (6 bases). Germline assignment: CDR1 MDHEN and CDR2 SYDVKM. The length of the CDR3 is 12 residues. The ends were cut back, 6 bases at V and 2 bases at J, with 8 bases in the middle. CDR3 in amino acids: CASREGTYEQYF. The CDR3 DNA sequence: TGTGCCAGCAGGGAGGGTACCTACGAGCAGTACTTC.

V is TRBV10-1 and J is TRBJ1-1; TRBD1 matches 7 bases. The germline CDR1 and CDR2 sequences are WNHNN and SYGVQD (reference sequence). The V segment lost 10 bases and the J segment 6 bases; nucleotides outside the gene matches: 14. The CDR3 is 14 amino acids. The CDR3: CATFRTGFVPEAFF. Here the CDR3 DNA reads TGCGCCACCTTCAGGACAGGATTTGTCCCTGAAGCTTTCTTT.

There are a few counts of this clone. The chain recombines TRBV6-5 with TRBJ1-1; D unclear. The V end lost 8 bases, the J end lost 7 bases, and 17 bases lay between the germline ends. The germline V gene has CDR1 MNHEY and CDR2 SVGAGI. The CDR3 is 13 residues long. The CDR3 bases are TGTGCCAGCGCCGCGGGATATACTGATGAAGCTTTCTTT. It yields the protein CASAAGYTDEAFF.

This CDR3 reads CASSPPNPEQFF. CDR3 in DNA: TGTGCCAGCAGCCCTCCTAATCCTGAGCAGTTCTTC. V gene TRBV7-9 combines with J gene TRBJ2-1; D call uncertain. The length of the CDR3 is 12 residues. With 5 bases removed from V and 9 bases from J, the gap between germline ends came to 11 bases. CDR1 is SEHNR, CDR2 FQNEAQ, per germline (reference sequence).

This sequence joins TRBV4-1 and TRBJ2-2; D gene uncertain. Trimming shortened V by 1 base and J by 3 bases, and 12 bases separated the two germline ends. Looked up from germline, CDR1 is MGHRA and CDR2 is YSYEKL. This CDR3 region has 16 residues. CDR3 nucleotide sequence: TGCGCCAGCAGCCAAGTAGTCCAGGCCTACACCGGGGAGCTGTTTTTT. It is translated as CASSQVVQAYTGELFF.

The chain carries TRBV27 and TRBJ2-5, with TRBD1 as a possible D gene (5 bases). The end of the DNA is better explained by TRBJ2-7, so the J call may be wrong. From germline, CDR1 is MNHEY and CDR2 SMNVEV (reference sequence). The CDR3 extends over 14 amino acids. The CDR3 DNA reads as TGTGCCAGCAGTTATAGGGGCCTTTATTACGAGCAGTACTTC. Protein sequence: CASSYRGLYYEQYF.

The chain employs TRBV27 and TRBJ2-7; 9 bases are shared with TRBD1. The CDR3 is 14 residues long. Germline V gene data show CDR1 as MNHEY and CDR2 as SMNVEV (reference sequence). V shed 5 bases, J shed 1 base, and the junction held 3 bases outside the gene matches. The CDR3 is CASSPTGGSYEQYF. The DNA for the CDR3 is TGTGCCAGCAGTCCGACAGGGGGATCCTACGAGCAGTACTTC.

The chain employs TRBV27 and TRBJ2-1, with D possibly matching TRBD2 (7 bases). Germline V gives CDR1 MNHEY, CDR2 SMNVEV (reference sequence). The germline V and J ends were trimmed by 3 bases and 0 bases, with 18 bases remaining between them. The CDR3 has 18 residues. DNA of the CDR3: TGTGCCAGCAGTTTCCCCGGCGCGGGGGCCTTCTCCTACAATGAGCAGTTCTTC. It codes for CASSFPGAGAFSYNEQFF.

The chain joins TRBV5-6 to TRBJ1-1, with 7 bases that match TRBD1. J gave up 3 bases and V 3 bases, and 11 bases lay outside the gene matches. The CDR3 has 16 amino acids. The V gene's germline CDR1 is SGHDT and CDR2 YYEEEE. CDR3 bases: TGTGCCAGCAGCTCATTGACAGGGTTGGGTGACACTGAAGCTTTCTTT. Protein: CASSSLTGLGDTEAFF.

This clone occurred a few times. This rearrangement joins TRBV5-6 to TRBJ1-1; D not resolved. CDR3 size: 11 residues. Germline CDR1 and CDR2: SGHDT and YYEEEE. V was cut by 7 bases and J by 5 bases, with 9 bases left in between. CDR3 in amino acids: CASAWRTEAFF. For the CDR3, the DNA is TGTGCCAGCGCATGGAGGACTGAAGCTTTCTTT.

V and J are TRBV10-3 and TRBJ2-1; 14 bases map to TRBD2. V was pared by 3 bases and J by 2 bases, with 9 bases of the junction left unmatched. Germline values: CDR1 ENHRY, CDR2 SYGVKD. The CDR3 runs to 19 residues. CDR3 sequence (DNA): TGTGCCATCAGTGACGGCGGACTAGCGGGAGGAGGGACCTACAATGAGCAGTTCTTC. Translating gives CAISDGGLAGGGTYNEQFF.

This chain joins TRBV7-3 and TRBJ2-1; D is unresolved. V was pared by 5 bases and J by 1 base, with 15 bases between. CDR3 length: 16 residues. CDR1 is SGHTA and CDR2 is FQGTGA in the germline V gene. CDR3 in amino acids: CASSPRPDWSYNEQFF. The CDR3 DNA reads TGTGCCAGCAGCCCGCGGCCGGATTGGTCCTACAATGAGCAGTTCTTC. Together with reference TRBV7-3 and TRBJ2-1, the CDR3 gives the full variable domain: GAGVSQTPSNKVTEKGKYVELRCDPISGHTALYWYRQSLGQGPEFLIYFQGTGAADDSGLPNDRFFAVRPEGSVSTLKIQRTERGDSAVYLCASSPRPDWSYNEQFFGPGTRLTVL.